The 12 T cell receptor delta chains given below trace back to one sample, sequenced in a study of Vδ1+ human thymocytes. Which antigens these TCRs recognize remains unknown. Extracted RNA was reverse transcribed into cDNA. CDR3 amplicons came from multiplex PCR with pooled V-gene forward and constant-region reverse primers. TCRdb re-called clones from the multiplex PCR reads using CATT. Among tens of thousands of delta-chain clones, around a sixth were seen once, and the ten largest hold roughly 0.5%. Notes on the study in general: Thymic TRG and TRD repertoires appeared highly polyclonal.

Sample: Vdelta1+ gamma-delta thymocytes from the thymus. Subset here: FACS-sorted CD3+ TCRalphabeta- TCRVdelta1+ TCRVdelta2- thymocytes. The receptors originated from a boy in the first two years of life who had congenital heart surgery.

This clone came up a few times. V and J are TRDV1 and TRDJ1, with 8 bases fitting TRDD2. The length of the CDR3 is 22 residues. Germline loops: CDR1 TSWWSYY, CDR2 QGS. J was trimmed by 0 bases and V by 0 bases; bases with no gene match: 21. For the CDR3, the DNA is TGTGCTCTTGGGGAACTCCCACACCTTCCTATAGTAGGGGTTAGGTACACCGATAAACTCATCTTT. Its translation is CALGELPHLPIVGVRYTDKLIF.

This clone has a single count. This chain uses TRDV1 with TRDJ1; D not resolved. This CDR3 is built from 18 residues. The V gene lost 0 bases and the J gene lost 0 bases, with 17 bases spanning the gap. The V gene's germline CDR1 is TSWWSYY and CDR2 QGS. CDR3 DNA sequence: TGTGCTCTTGGGGAACTCCGGCTGAGACCTGCGTACACCGATAAACTCATCTTT. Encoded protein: CALGELRLRPAYTDKLIF.

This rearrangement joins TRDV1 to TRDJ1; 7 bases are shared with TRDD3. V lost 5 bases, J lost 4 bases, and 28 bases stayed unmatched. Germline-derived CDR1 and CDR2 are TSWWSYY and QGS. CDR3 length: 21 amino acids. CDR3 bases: TGTGCTCTTGGGAAATCTAGACTTCGTACTGGGGATCCAGGGAGGATCGATAAACTCATCTTT. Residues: CALGKSRLRTGDPGRIDKLIF.

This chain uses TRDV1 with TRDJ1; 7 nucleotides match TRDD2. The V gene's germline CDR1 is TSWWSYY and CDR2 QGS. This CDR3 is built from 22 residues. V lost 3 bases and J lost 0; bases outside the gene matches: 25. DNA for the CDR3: TGTGCTCTTGGGGATGGCCTTCCTTCGTGGAGACTCAAGGACGGGTACACCGATAAACTCATCTTT. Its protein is CALGDGLPSWRLKDGYTDKLIF.

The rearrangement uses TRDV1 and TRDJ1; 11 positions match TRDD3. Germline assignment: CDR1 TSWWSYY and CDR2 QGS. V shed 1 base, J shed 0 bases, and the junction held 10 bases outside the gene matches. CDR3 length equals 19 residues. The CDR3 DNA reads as TGTGCTCTTGGGGAACCCTCGTCCGCTGGGGGATACAACACCGATAAACTCATCTTT. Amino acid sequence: CALGEPSSAGGYNTDKLIF.

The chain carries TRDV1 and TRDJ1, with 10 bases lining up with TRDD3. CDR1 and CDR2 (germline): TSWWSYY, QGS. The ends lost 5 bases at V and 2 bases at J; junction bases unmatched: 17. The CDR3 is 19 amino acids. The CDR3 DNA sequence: TGTGCTCTTGGGCCGCACGAGTGCTTGGGGGATACTGGAACCGATAAACTCATCTTT. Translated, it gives CALGPHECLGDTGTDKLIF.

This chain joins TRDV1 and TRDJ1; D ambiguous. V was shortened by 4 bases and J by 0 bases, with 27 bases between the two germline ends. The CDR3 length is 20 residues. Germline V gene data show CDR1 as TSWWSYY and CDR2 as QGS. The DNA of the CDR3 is TGTGCTCTTGGGGCCCGTCCCCTGGATGGTACGTGGTGGTACACCGATAAACTCATCTTT. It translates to CALGARPLDGTWWYTDKLIF.

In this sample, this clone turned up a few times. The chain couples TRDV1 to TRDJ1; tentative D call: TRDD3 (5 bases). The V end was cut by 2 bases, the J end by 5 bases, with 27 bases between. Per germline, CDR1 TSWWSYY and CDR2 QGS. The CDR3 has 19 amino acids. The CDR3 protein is CALGEFKRRIFGYVDKLIF. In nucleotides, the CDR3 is TGTGCTCTTGGGGAATTTAAGCGCCGGATATTCGGGTACGTTGATAAACTCATCTTT.

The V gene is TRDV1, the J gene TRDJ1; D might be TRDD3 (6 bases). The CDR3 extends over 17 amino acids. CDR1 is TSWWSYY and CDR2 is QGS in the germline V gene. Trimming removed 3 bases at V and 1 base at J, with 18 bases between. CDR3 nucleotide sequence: TGTGCTCTTGGGGAGCAGGGGAGGGGGACGGCCACCGATAAACTCATCTTT. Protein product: CALGEQGRGTATDKLIF.

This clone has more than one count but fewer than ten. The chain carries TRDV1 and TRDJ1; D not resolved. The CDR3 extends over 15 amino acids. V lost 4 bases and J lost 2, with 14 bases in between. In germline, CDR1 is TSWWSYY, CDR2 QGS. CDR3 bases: TGTGCTCTTGGGGCGAAACAGATCCCTACCGATAAACTCATCTTT. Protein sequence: CALGAKQIPTDKLIF.

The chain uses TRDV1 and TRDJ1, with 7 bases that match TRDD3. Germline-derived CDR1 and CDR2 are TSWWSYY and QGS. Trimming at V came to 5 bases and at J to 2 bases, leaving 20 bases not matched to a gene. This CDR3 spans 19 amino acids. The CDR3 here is CALGNLPDPGDGATDKLIF. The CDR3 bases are TGTGCTCTTGGGAACTTGCCAGACCCGGGGGATGGCGCAACCGATAAACTCATCTTT.

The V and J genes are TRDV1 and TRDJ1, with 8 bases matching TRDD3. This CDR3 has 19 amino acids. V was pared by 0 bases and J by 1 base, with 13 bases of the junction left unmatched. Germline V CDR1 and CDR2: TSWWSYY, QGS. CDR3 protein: CALGELGPQGYGITDKLIF. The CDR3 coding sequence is TGTGCTCTTGGGGAACTGGGGCCACAGGGATACGGTATCACCGATAAACTCATCTTT.